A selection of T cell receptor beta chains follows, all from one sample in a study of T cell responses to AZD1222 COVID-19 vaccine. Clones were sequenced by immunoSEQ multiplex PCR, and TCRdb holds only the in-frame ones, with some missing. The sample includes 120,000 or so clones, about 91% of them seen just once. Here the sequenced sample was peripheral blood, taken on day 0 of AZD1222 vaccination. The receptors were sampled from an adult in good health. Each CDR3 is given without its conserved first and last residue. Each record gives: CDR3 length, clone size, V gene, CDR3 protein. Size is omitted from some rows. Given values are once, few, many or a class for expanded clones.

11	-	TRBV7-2	ASSFTADTEAF
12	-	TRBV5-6	ASSGSPSNEKLF
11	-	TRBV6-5	ASTETGRSGAF
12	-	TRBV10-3	AISESGGGETQY
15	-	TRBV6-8	ASSSPRAWPGTDTQY
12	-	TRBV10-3	AISSGVRDSPLH
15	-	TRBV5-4	ASSALVGTGVSNEQF
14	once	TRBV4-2	ASSQDPTGSGNTIY
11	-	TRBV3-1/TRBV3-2	ASSHPGYETQY
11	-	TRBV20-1	SAIEATNEKLF
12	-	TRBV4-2	ASSLGQGLEKLF
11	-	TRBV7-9	ASSLRERYEQY
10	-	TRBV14	ASSQSLGEQY
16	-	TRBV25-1	ASSGSVSGQVGGEKLF
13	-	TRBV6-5	ASSYSAGGLYEQY
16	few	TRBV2	ASSEAGRGGFGTDTQY
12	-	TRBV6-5	ASSYSEGKWPQH
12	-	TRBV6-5	ASTPVGAGTEAF
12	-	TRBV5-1	ASSSQGVHNEQF
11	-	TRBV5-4	ASGRQGLYGYT
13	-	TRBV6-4	ASSLSPGPNYGYT
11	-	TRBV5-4	ASSPGTVGGYT
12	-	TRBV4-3	ASSPAERNEKLF
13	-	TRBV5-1	ASSPTGTSVYEQY
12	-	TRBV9	ASSGGTTYNEQF
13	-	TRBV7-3	ASSQNSGEKETQY
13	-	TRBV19	ASSEAGGHWETQY
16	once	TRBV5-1	ASSPPRGARVANEKLF
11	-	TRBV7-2	ASSEDWSVGYT
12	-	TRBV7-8	ASSREWNTGELF
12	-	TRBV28	ASSLNRGHQPQH
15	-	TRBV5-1	ASSPGALAGGTDTQY
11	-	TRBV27	ASSVGPVTPQH
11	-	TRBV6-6	ASAPGVSYEQY
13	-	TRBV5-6	ASSLGTAINSPLH